One sample yielded the 21 T cell receptor beta chains listed below, sequenced in a study of T cell responses to AZD1222 COVID-19 vaccine (dated by TCRdb to the early 2020s). The sample's time point, from its label and the paper: baseline before first vaccination. Library prep was done by the immunoSEQ multiplex PCR assay. TCRdb obtained this table from immuneACCESS and retained in-frame rearrangements with V and J assigned. These tables miss some clones; where compared with another copy, unresolved V genes account for less than half of the shortfall, and the remainder is unexplained. The sample profile shows about 72,000 clones; around nine tenths of them were found once. The ten largest make up about 25% of the sample. Specimen: peripheral blood, collected on day 0 of AZD1222 vaccination. Receptors originate from an adult in good health.

This chain connects TRBV4-2 to TRBJ2-1, with 10 bases that match TRBD2. CDR1 is LGHNA, CDR2 YNFKEQ, per germline. V dropped 0 bases and J dropped 6; count of bases not matched to a gene: 5. This CDR3 has 16 residues. DNA of the CDR3: TGTGCCAGCAGCCAAGAACAACTAGCGGGGTTCAATGAGCAGTTCTTC. It yields the protein CASSQEQLAGFNEQFF.

This sequence joins TRBV6-5 and TRBJ1-1; D is ambiguous. V was trimmed by 7 bases and J by 3 bases, leaving 6 bases between them. The germline V gene encodes CDR1 MNHEY and CDR2 SVGAGI. The CDR3 sequence is 11 residues long. This CDR3 reads CASISYTEAFF. The DNA of the CDR3 is TGTGCCAGCATCTCCTACACTGAAGCTTTCTTT.

V is TRBV7-2 and J is TRBJ1-5; D unresolved. The CDR3 consists of 14 residues. Germline loops: CDR1 SGHTA, CDR2 FQGNSA. Trimming shortened V by 3 bases and J by 3 bases, and 9 bases separated the two germline ends. CDR3: CASSFGQINQPQHF. The CDR3 nucleotides read TGTGCCAGCAGCTTTGGGCAGATCAATCAGCCCCAGCATTTT.

This clone appeared a single time. The chain has TRBV27 and TRBJ1-6, with a tentative D call TRBD1 (5 bases). The germline V gene has CDR1 MNHEY and CDR2 SMNVEV (reference sequence). The V end lost 3 bases, the J end lost 2 bases, and 8 bases lay between the germline ends. The CDR3 runs to 15 residues. CDR3 bases: TGTGCCAGCAGTTTGAGGGGCCCCTATAATTCACCCCTCCACTTT. Amino acid sequence: CASSLRGPYNSPLHF.

The V and J genes are TRBV27 and TRBJ2-1; D is tentatively TRBD1 or TRBD2 (6 bases each). V lost 3 bases, J lost 1 base, and 13 bases lay in between. Germline assignment: CDR1 MNHEY and CDR2 SMNVEV (reference sequence). The CDR3 loop spans 16 amino acids. CDR3 residues: CASSLNGGTSYNEQFF. Here the CDR3 DNA reads TGTGCCAGCAGTTTGAACGGCGGGACATCCTACAATGAGCAGTTCTTC.

The CDR3 sequence: CASSRDGAGQPQHF. CDR3 bases: TGTGCCAGTAGTAGGGACGGGGCCGGTCAGCCCCAGCATTTT. This chain joins TRBV19 and TRBJ1-5; maybe TRBD1 (5 bases). The CDR3 is made up of 14 amino acids. Per the germline V gene, CDR1 is LNHDA and CDR2 is SQIVND (reference sequence). V gave up 4 bases and J gave up 6 bases, with 13 bases separating them.

The chain links TRBV6-4 to TRBJ2-1; 9 bases match TRBD2. V lost 6 bases and J lost 10; bases outside the gene matches: 7. CDR3 length: 13 residues. Germline V gives CDR1 MRHNA, CDR2 SNTAGT. The CDR3 spells CASSDQRGDEQFF. CDR3 DNA: TGTGCCAGCAGCGACCAGCGGGGGGACGAGCAGTTCTTC.

The chain links TRBV7-3 to TRBJ2-3; unclear D gene. Germline V gene lookup returns CDR1 SGHTA and CDR2 FQGTGA. The CDR3 is 14 residues long. The V gene lost 3 bases and the J gene lost 3 bases, with 10 bases spanning the gap. The CDR3 coding sequence is TGTGCCAGCAGCTTTGGATCAGCGACAGATACGCAGTATTTT. Translation: CASSFGSATDTQYF.

The chain carries TRBV7-9 and TRBJ2-2; no definite D call. The germline CDR1 and CDR2 sequences are SEHNR and FQNEAQ (reference sequence). This CDR3 comprises 15 residues. With 5 bases removed from V and 1 base from J, the gap between germline ends came to 11 bases. CDR3: CASSPSYVNTGELFF. The CDR3 nucleotides are TGTGCCAGCAGCCCTTCTTACGTGAACACCGGGGAGCTGTTTTTT.

This sequence joins TRBV7-2 and TRBJ2-2; 10 bases are a match to TRBD2. J lost 1 base, V lost 5 bases, and 7 bases had no gene match. CDR3 length: 17 residues. Germline V gene lookup returns CDR1 SGHTA and CDR2 FQGNSA. The CDR3 region has the DNA TGTGCCAGCAGCGTCGGACTAGCGGCCATGAACACCGGGGAGCTGTTTTTT. This gives the protein CASSVGLAAMNTGELFF. Full variable domain (rest looked up from reference TRBV7-2 and TRBJ2-2): GAGVSQSPSNKVTEKGKDVELRCDPISGHTALYWYRQSLGQGLEFLIYFQGNSAPDKSGLPSDRFSAERTGGSVSTLTIQRTQQEDSAVYLCASSVGLAAMNTGELFFGEGSRLTVL.

The gene calls are TRBV11-2 and TRBJ2-3; unclear D gene. The germline V and J ends were trimmed by 4 bases and 0 bases, with 17 bases remaining between them. There are 17 residues in the CDR3. The germline CDR1 and CDR2 sequences are SGHAT and FQNNGV. CDR3 in amino acids: CASSSLGISSSTDTQYF. Written as DNA, the CDR3 is TGTGCCAGCAGCTCCCTAGGTATATCCTCTAGCACAGATACGCAGTATTTT.

The chain uses TRBV6-2 or TRBV6-3 and TRBJ2-3; 10 nucleotides match TRBD1. The CDR3 sequence is 15 residues long. CDR1 is MNHEY and CDR2 is SVGEGT in the germline V gene. The V segment lost 0 bases and the J segment 4 bases; nucleotides outside the gene matches: 1. The CDR3 region has the DNA TGTGCCAGCAGTTACTCGACAGGGGGCGCAGATACGCAGTATTTT. Translated, it gives CASSYSTGGADTQYF.

The chain couples TRBV28 to TRBJ1-6; TRBD1 matches 9 bases. The germline V gene encodes CDR1 MDHEN and CDR2 SYDVKM. V lost 5 bases and J lost 8; bases outside the gene matches: 13. This CDR3 spans 17 amino acids. CDR3 loop: CASSIGGGQGDHSPLHF. CDR3 bases: TGTGCCAGCAGTATAGGAGGGGGACAGGGTGACCATTCACCCCTCCACTTT.

This chain connects TRBV7-9 to TRBJ1-2, with D possibly TRBD1 on 5 matching bases. V was cut by 5 bases and J by 3 bases, with 13 bases left in between. This CDR3 contains 14 residues. Looked up from germline, CDR1 is SEHNR and CDR2 is FQNEAQ (reference sequence). The CDR3 region has the DNA TGTGCCAGCAGCCTGGGCGGGGACCACTATGGCTACACCTTC. Translating it yields CASSLGGDHYGYTF.

The chain links TRBV18 to TRBJ1-2, with D possibly TRBD1 on 5 matching bases. CDR1 and CDR2 (germline): KGHSH, LQKENI. V gave up 3 bases and J gave up 6 bases, with 14 bases separating them. This CDR3 is 14 amino acids long. The CDR3 sequence is CASSPAAGRDGYTF. The CDR3 DNA sequence: TGTGCCAGCTCACCTGCGGCGGGGCGGGATGGCTACACCTTC.

Of note for this clone: At one end, the junction sequence differs from germline, possibly due to a read error. The chain uses TRBV2 and TRBJ1-1; D may be TRBD1 (5 bases). Germline CDR1 SNHLY, CDR2 FYNNEI. CDR3 size: 11 residues. In DNA form, the CDR3 reads TGTGCCAGCAGTGACCCGTCGACAGCTATCTTT. Its translation is CASSDPSTAIF.

The chain carries TRBV5-4 and TRBJ1-1; D gene ambiguous. This CDR3 region has 13 residues. The V end was cut by 7 bases, the J end by 5 bases, with 15 bases between. Germline V gives CDR1 SGHNT, CDR2 YYREEE (reference sequence). Here the CDR3 reads CASGLEGGTEAFF. The CDR3, as DNA: TGTGCCAGCGGTTTGGAGGGTGGGACTGAAGCTTTCTTT.

The chain joins TRBV30 to TRBJ1-1; 9 positions match TRBD1. This CDR3 is built from 14 residues. J gave up 5 bases and V 4 bases, and 8 bases lay outside the gene matches. The germline V gene encodes CDR1 GTSNPN and CDR2 SVGIG (reference sequence). For the CDR3, the DNA is TGTGCCTGGAATCGACAGGGGGAAGGTACTGAAGCTTTCTTT. It encodes CAWNRQGEGTEAFF.

The chain employs TRBV9 and TRBJ1-6; TRBD1 matches at 7 bases. Trimming cost V 6 bases and J 7 bases; bases outside gene matches: 7. Germline V gives CDR1 SGDLS, CDR2 YYNGEE. The CDR3 is 14 amino acids. The CDR3 sequence: CASNSLDRNSPLHF. The DNA of the CDR3 is TGTGCCAGCAACTCCCTGGACAGGAATTCACCCCTCCACTTT.

V and J are TRBV2 and TRBJ1-2, with TRBD1 identical over 7 bases. With V trimmed by 10 bases and J by 6 bases, 2 bases remained unmatched. The CDR3 extends over 10 amino acids. Germline CDR1 and CDR2: SNHLY and FYNNEI. The CDR3 reads CATGQDGYTF. Written as DNA, the CDR3 is TGTGCCACCGGACAGGATGGCTACACCTTC.

This chain connects TRBV12-3 or TRBV12-4 to TRBJ2-5; TRBD1 is a possible D gene (6 bases). V gave up 3 bases and J gave up 7 bases, with 12 bases separating them. CDR3 length equals 13 residues. The chain's CDR3 is CASSFQGPGTQYF. Here the CDR3 DNA reads TGTGCCAGCAGTTTCCAGGGGCCAGGGACCCAGTACTTC.